The 26 T cell receptor beta chains listed next were all sequenced from one sample in a study of OX40 agonist ivuxolimab in advanced cancers. The repertoire was sequenced with immunoSEQ multiplex PCR; TCRdb's copy has only in-frame clones and lacks some. This sample yields about 28,000 clones, of which about four fifths are seen a single time; less than 40% belongs to the top ten. The sample here was CD4+ or CD8+ T cells sorted from blood, taken in a trial of the OX40 agonist ivuxolimab. The origin of the receptors is an adult with an advanced solid tumor such as melanoma, head and neck, liver or kidney cancer.

In its sample, this clone was seen once. The chain is built from TRBV28 and TRBJ1-1; D is uncertain. Trimming shortened V by 4 bases and J by 1 base, and 16 bases separated the two germline ends. This CDR3 comprises 16 residues. The germline gives CDR1 MDHEN, CDR2 SYDVKM. CDR3 bases: TGTGCCAGCAGTTCAGTCTTAGAGGCGCCGAACACTGAAGCTTTCTTT. Protein product: CASSSVLEAPNTEAFF.

This rearrangement joins TRBV4-1 to TRBJ2-3, with 8 nucleotides matching TRBD2. The germline CDR1 and CDR2 sequences are MGHRA and YSYEKL. Losses at the gene ends were 3 bases for V and 0 bases for J; bases not matched to a gene: 2. The CDR3 totals 15 residues. The CDR3 nucleotides read TGCGCCAGCAGCCAGGGGACTAGGAGCACAGATACGCAGTATTTT. Encoded protein: CASSQGTRSTDTQYF.

This clone was found a few times. The chain combines TRBV4-1 with TRBJ2-7, with TRBD1 matching 10 bases. Per the germline V gene, CDR1 is MGHRA and CDR2 is YSYEKL. This CDR3 is built from 14 residues. Unmatched junction bases numbered 5, after V lost 5 bases and J lost 4 bases. This chain's CDR3 is CASSTPGQGYEQYF. The CDR3 bases are TGCGCCAGCAGCACCCCGGGACAGGGGTACGAGCAGTACTTC.

The genes are TRBV15 and TRBJ1-1; a weak D match, TRBD1 (5 bases). From germline, CDR1 is LNHNV and CDR2 YYDKDF (reference sequence). CDR3 length: 15 residues. V lost 2 bases, J lost 4 bases, and 14 bases lay in between. CDR3 protein: CATSRLRGPFTEAFF. CDR3 nucleotide sequence: TGTGCCACCAGCAGATTAAGGGGCCCTTTCACTGAAGCTTTCTTT.

This clone is classed as medium-sized. The V and J genes are TRBV4-1 and TRBJ1-5, with D perhaps matching TRBD1 (5 bases). V gave up 1 base and J gave up 7 bases, with 14 bases separating them. There are 15 residues in the CDR3. The germline V gene has CDR1 MGHRA and CDR2 YSYEKL. The CDR3 region is CASSQVPEGAQPQHF. CDR3 DNA sequence: TGCGCCAGCAGCCAAGTCCCCGAAGGGGCCCAGCCCCAGCATTTT.

The rearrangement uses TRBV11-2 and TRBJ1-1, with D possibly matching TRBD1 (5 bases). The CDR3 runs to 16 residues. The germline V gene has CDR1 SGHAT and CDR2 FQNNGV. V was trimmed by 7 bases and J by 0 bases, leaving 18 bases between them. The CDR3 DNA is TGTGCCAGCAAAACCCAAGCGGGGGTTTTGAACACTGAAGCTTTCTTT. Amino acid sequence: CASKTQAGVLNTEAFF.

V usage is TRBV27 and J usage is TRBJ2-5; tentatively, D is TRBD1 (6 bases). The germline V gene has CDR1 MNHEY and CDR2 SMNVEV (reference sequence). The CDR3 is 15 amino acids. The V end lost 3 bases, the J end lost 3 bases, and 14 bases lay between the germline ends. The CDR3 bases are TGTGCCAGCAGTTTTGGGGGCAGGTGGAAAGAGACCCAGTACTTC. As protein: CASSFGGRWKETQYF.

The chain has TRBV4-2 and TRBJ1-5, with 7 nucleotides matching TRBD1. The CDR3 contains 17 residues. CDR1 and CDR2 (germline): LGHNA, YNFKEQ. V lost 1 base and J lost 0; bases outside the gene matches: 6. The CDR3 DNA follows: TGTGCCAGCAGCCAAGCAACCGGGACAGATAGCAATCAGCCCCAGCATTTT. It translates to CASSQATGTDSNQPQHF.

The V and J genes are TRBV2 and TRBJ2-5; 7 bases map to TRBD2. Germline V CDR1 and CDR2: SNHLY, FYNNEI. J was trimmed by 3 bases and V by 7 bases; bases with no gene match: 11. The CDR3 contains 15 residues. The CDR3 DNA is TGTGCCAGCATGTTTCCAGGGACTACCAAAGAGACCCAGTACTTC. Translation gives CASMFPGTTKETQYF.

This chain links TRBV5-1 with TRBJ2-5, with TRBD1 matching 8 bases. The J call may be mistaken, given a closer DNA end match to TRBJ2-7. The CDR3 is made up of 15 amino acids. Germline CDR1 SGHRS, CDR2 YFSETQ. The CDR3 nucleotides read TGCGCCAGCAGCTTCGGGACAGGCTTTTACTACGAGCAGTACTTC. Protein sequence: CASSFGTGFYYEQYF.

The chain recombines TRBV19 with TRBJ2-1, with 8 bases lining up with TRBD2. Trimming removed 3 bases from V and 4 bases from J; junction bases left unmatched: 5. Germline V lookup: CDR1 LNHDA, CDR2 SQIVND (reference sequence). CDR3 length: 15 residues. CDR3 coding DNA: TGTGCCAGTAGTATCGGTACTAGCGGATACAATGAGCAGTTCTTC. It is translated as CASSIGTSGYNEQFF.

By share, this clone ranks as medium-sized. The chain is built from TRBV2 and TRBJ2-5, with 12 positions matching TRBD2. The CDR3 is made up of 16 amino acids. The V gene end was trimmed by 6 bases and the J gene end by 5 bases; junction bases not matched to a gene: 10. Germline V gene lookup returns CDR1 SNHLY and CDR2 FYNNEI. This chain's CDR3 is CASRSTSGSFWETQYF. The CDR3 nucleotides are TGTGCCAGCAGATCGACTAGCGGGAGTTTCTGGGAGACCCAGTACTTC.

The gene calls are TRBV6-4 and TRBJ2-6, with D possibly TRBD2 on 6 matching bases. This CDR3 contains 17 residues. The germline CDR1 and CDR2 sequences are MRHNA and SNTAGT. Between the trimmed V and J ends, which lost 2 bases and 0 bases, there was a span of 11 bases. The CDR3 spells CASSDEDGSSGANVLTF. The CDR3 DNA reads as TGTGCCAGCAGTGACGAGGACGGGAGCTCTGGGGCCAACGTCCTGACTTTC.

CDR3 amino acids: CASSLGTPYEQYF. The CDR3 DNA reads TGTGCCAGCAGCTTAGGGACACCATACGAGCAGTACTTC. The chain couples TRBV11-2 to TRBJ2-7, with D tentatively TRBD1 (5 bases). The germline V gene has CDR1 SGHAT and CDR2 FQNNGV. This CDR3 contains 13 residues. The ends were cut back, 1 base at V and 4 bases at J, with 8 bases in the middle.

This clone is a singleton in its sample. The chain joins TRBV5-4 to TRBJ2-2; no clear D gene. This CDR3 region has 14 residues. The germline gives CDR1 SGHNT, CDR2 YYREEE (reference sequence). The V end lost 5 bases, the J end lost 0 bases, and 8 bases lay between the germline ends. This chain's CDR3 is CASSSIANTGELFF. CDR3 DNA sequence: TGTGCCAGCAGTTCCATAGCGAACACCGGGGAGCTGTTTTTT.

This clone was counted only a few times. The chain recombines TRBV29-1 with TRBJ2-7; D not resolved. Germline V gives CDR1 SQVTM, CDR2 ANQGSEA. The germline V and J ends were trimmed by 4 bases and 2 bases, with 9 bases remaining between them. The CDR3 is 12 residues long. This CDR3 is CSVVSGPYEQYF. The CDR3 DNA sequence: TGCAGCGTTGTATCTGGACCCTACGAGCAGTACTTC.

The chain has TRBV7-9 and TRBJ2-5, with D tentatively TRBD1 (6 bases). Trimming took 5 bases from V and 2 from J, leaving 12 bases between them. Germline V CDR1 and CDR2: SEHNR, FQNEAQ (reference sequence). The CDR3 is 14 amino acids. CDR3 bases: TGTGCCAGCAGCCGGACAGAAGGACAAGAGACCCAGTACTTC. It encodes CASSRTEGQETQYF.

The genes are TRBV4-1 and TRBJ2-7; 11 nucleotides align to TRBD2. J lost 0 bases, V lost 1 base, and 8 bases had no gene match. The CDR3 has 18 amino acids. Germline loops: CDR1 MGHRA, CDR2 YSYEKL. As DNA, the CDR3 is TGCGCCAGCAGCCAAGTAGCGGGAGGGGTTTCCAGCTCCTACGAGCAGTACTTC. Translation gives CASSQVAGGVSSSYEQYF.

This chain connects TRBV4-1 to TRBJ2-2, with a weak D call TRBD2 (6 bases). V was trimmed by 4 bases and J by 7 bases, leaving 13 bases between them. Looked up from germline, CDR1 is MGHRA and CDR2 is YSYEKL. The CDR3 loop spans 14 amino acids. CDR3 DNA sequence: TGCGCCAGCAGCCCGTCGTTCGGGGGCGGGGAGCTGTTTTTT. Its protein product is CASSPSFGGGELFF.

The rearrangement joins TRBV5-1 to TRBJ2-5; D might be TRBD1 or TRBD2, each matching 6 bases. Trimming cost V 1 base and J 5 bases, with 12 bases left between them. Germline V gene lookup returns CDR1 SGHRS and CDR2 YFSETQ. The CDR3 extends over 14 amino acids. CDR3 coding DNA: TGCGCCAGCAGCTTGTGGGGGGCCGGTGAGACCCAGTACTTC. It codes for CASSLWGAGETQYF.

J is TRBJ1-1 and V is TRBV11-1; 7 bases fit TRBD1. The CDR3 is 16 amino acids. Germline CDR1 SGHAT, CDR2 FQDESV (reference sequence). The ends lost 4 bases at V and 8 bases at J; junction bases unmatched: 16. The CDR3 is CASSYGITQGMGEAFF. The CDR3 DNA reads as TGTGCCAGCAGCTACGGCATAACACAGGGGATGGGCGAAGCTTTCTTT.

J is TRBJ1-1 and V is TRBV6-5; D possibly corresponds to TRBD1 (6 bases). The ends were cut back, 0 bases at V and 5 bases at J, with 13 bases in the middle. The CDR3 is 15 amino acids. CDR1 and CDR2 (germline): MNHEY, SVGAGI. DNA for the CDR3: TGTGCCAGCAGTTACTCGCAGGGGCTAGGTACTGAAGCTTTCTTT. The encoded protein is CASSYSQGLGTEAFF.

V is TRBV5-1 and J is TRBJ1-5; TRBD1 agrees at 8 bases. Germline V CDR1 and CDR2: SGHRS, YFSETQ. Unmatched junction bases numbered 1, after V lost 1 base and J lost 1 base. The CDR3 runs to 15 residues. CDR3: CASSLRTGSNQPQHF. CDR3 nucleotide sequence: TGCGCCAGCAGCTTGAGGACAGGGAGCAATCAGCCCCAGCATTTT.

This clone has a handful of counts. The chain uses TRBV29-1 and TRBJ2-7, with TRBD1 matching over 9 bases. The CDR3 runs 14 residues. V gave up 4 bases and J gave up 4 bases; unmatched junction bases: 8. CDR1 is SQVTM, CDR2 ANQGSEA, per germline. The CDR3 coding sequence is TGCAGCGTTGCCGGGGGACAGGGTGGTTACGAGCAGTACTTC. It codes for CSVAGGQGGYEQYF.

The rearrangement joins TRBV27 to TRBJ2-1; D remains unclear. From germline, CDR1 is MNHEY and CDR2 SMNVEV (reference sequence). The CDR3 has 16 residues. The V end was cut by 6 bases, the J end by 4 bases, with 19 bases between. The CDR3 DNA reads TGTGCCAGCAGACTTTATCTTTACGGGCAGTACAATGAGCAGTTCTTC. Translation gives CASRLYLYGQYNEQFF.

V usage is TRBV9 and J usage is TRBJ1-5; maybe TRBD1 (5 bases). The CDR3 totals 16 residues. Trimming shortened V by 0 bases and J by 0 bases, and 10 bases separated the two germline ends. Per the germline V gene, CDR1 is SGDLS and CDR2 is YYNGEE. The CDR3: CASSVGGDYSNQPQHF. As DNA, the CDR3 is TGTGCCAGCAGCGTAGGGGGGGACTATAGCAATCAGCCCCAGCATTTT.